This is a list of T cell receptor beta chains from one sample in a study of T cells in Graves' hyperthyroidism and ophthalmopathy. TCRdb re-derived calls from the multiplex PCR reads in MiXCR, one entry per CDR3 protein. The table shows 360,000 or so distinct CDR3 sequences, with about a sixth occurring only once. The sample comprised blood. These receptors all come from a woman in her forties with Graves' ophthalmopathy. Each CDR3 is given with its conserved first and last residue. The order of the fields is D gene, V gene, clone size, J gene, CDR3 protein, CDR3 DNA. The D gene is left open where the match is weak. Clone size is shown for a subset of rows, as once, few, many or a class of expanded clone.

d_call: TRBD2
v_call: TRBV19
clone_size: many
j_call: TRBJ2-5
cdr3_aa: CASSIDLGLAGSGTQYF
cdr3_nt: TGTGCCAGTAGTATAGATCTCGGACTAGCGGGAAGTGGTACCCAGTACTTC

d_call: NA
v_call: TRBV12-3/TRBV12-4
clone_size: many
j_call: TRBJ2-2
cdr3_aa: CASSPGTANTGELFF
cdr3_nt: TGTGCCAGCAGCCCGGGGACGGCGAACACCGGGGAGCTGTTTTTT

d_call: NA
v_call: TRBV4-1
clone_size: many
j_call: TRBJ1-6
cdr3_aa: CASSQGLNNSPLHF
cdr3_nt: TGCGCCAGCAGCCAGGGACTGAATAATTCACCCCTCCACTTT

d_call: NA
v_call: TRBV5-1
clone_size: few
j_call: TRBJ1-2
cdr3_aa: CASSLGAMDYGYTF
cdr3_nt: TGCGCCAGCAGCTTGGGAGCCATGGACTATGGCTACACCTTC

d_call: TRBD2
v_call: TRBV11-2
clone_size: many
j_call: TRBJ2-7
cdr3_aa: CASSPQTSGRVYIYEQYF
cdr3_nt: TGTGCCAGCAGCCCCCAGACTAGCGGGAGGGTCTACATTTACGAGCAGTACTTC

d_call: TRBD2
v_call: TRBV28
clone_size: many
j_call: TRBJ2-3
cdr3_aa: CASSEGGRVGTDTQYF
cdr3_nt: TGTGCCAGCAGCGAGGGAGGGCGGGTCGGCACAGATACGCAGTATTTT

d_call: NA
v_call: TRBV11-2
clone_size: few
j_call: TRBJ2-2
cdr3_aa: CASSFRGASNTGKLFF
cdr3_nt: TGTGCCAGCAGCTTCCGGGGGGCGTCGAACACCGGGAAGCTGTTTTTT

d_call: NA
v_call: TRBV12-3/TRBV12-4
clone_size: many
j_call: TRBJ2-2
cdr3_aa: CASSLRSSTGELFF
cdr3_nt: TGTGCCAGCAGTTTGAGATCGAGTACCGGGGAGCTGTTTTTT

d_call: TRBD1
v_call: TRBV28
clone_size: many
j_call: TRBJ1-2
cdr3_aa: CASSLWSQTGARRGYGYTF
cdr3_nt: TGTGCCAGCAGTTTATGGTCTCAGACAGGGGCCCGTCGGGGCTATGGCTACACCTTC

d_call: TRBD1
v_call: TRBV18
clone_size: many
j_call: TRBJ1-2
cdr3_aa: CASSPGQVSNYGYTF
cdr3_nt: TGTGCCAGCTCACCAGGACAGGTGTCTAACTATGGCTACACCTTC

d_call: NA
v_call: TRBV14
clone_size: many
j_call: TRBJ1-1
cdr3_aa: CASSQDLGHHTEAFF
cdr3_nt: TGTGCCAGCAGCCAAGATCTGGGACACCACACTGAAGCTTTCTTT

d_call: NA
v_call: TRBV24-1
clone_size: many
j_call: TRBJ2-2
cdr3_aa: CATSDGRQDAGELFF
cdr3_nt: TGTGCCACCAGTGATGGTAGACAGGACGCCGGGGAGCTGTTTTTT

d_call: TRBD2
v_call: TRBV28
clone_size: many
j_call: TRBJ2-5
cdr3_aa: CASSLAPRGGAGTQYF
cdr3_nt: TGTGCCAGCAGTCTAGCCCCCCGGGGGGGCGCTGGGACCCAGTACTTC

d_call: TRBD2
v_call: TRBV28
clone_size: many
j_call: TRBJ2-7
cdr3_aa: CASTWTSGAYEQYF
cdr3_nt: TGTGCCAGCACCTGGACTAGCGGGGCCTACGAGCAGTACTTC

d_call: NA
v_call: TRBV28
clone_size: many
j_call: TRBJ2-7
cdr3_aa: CASTMTTAPYEQYF
cdr3_nt: TGTGCCAGCACGATGACGACAGCTCCCTACGAGCAGTACTTC

d_call: NA
v_call: TRBV7-4
clone_size: NA
j_call: TRBJ1-1
cdr3_aa: CASSLACSLMNTEAFF
cdr3_nt: TGTGCCAGCAGCTTAGCGTGCAGCCTTATGAACACTGAAGCTTTCTTT

d_call: TRBD1
v_call: TRBV28
clone_size: once
j_call: TRBJ2-5
cdr3_aa: CASSLYQGASETQYF
cdr3_nt: TGTGCCAGCAGTTTGTACCAGGGGGCGTCAGAGACCCAGTACTTC

d_call: TRBD2
v_call: TRBV5-6
clone_size: many
j_call: TRBJ2-4
cdr3_aa: CASRPAGDGRKNIQYF
cdr3_nt: TGTGCCAGCAGGCCAGCGGGAGATGGTCGCAAAAACATTCAGTACTTC

d_call: NA
v_call: TRBV11-1
clone_size: many
j_call: TRBJ2-7
cdr3_aa: CASSPTSGQGTHEQYF
cdr3_nt: TGTGCCAGCAGTCCCACCTCGGGGCAGGGAACCCACGAGCAGTACTTC

d_call: NA
v_call: TRBV9
clone_size: many
j_call: TRBJ2-5
cdr3_aa: CASSVDGSKTQYF
cdr3_nt: TGTGCCAGCAGCGTAGACGGGAGTAAGACCCAGTACTTC

d_call: NA
v_call: TRBV12-3/TRBV12-4
clone_size: many
j_call: TRBJ1-1
cdr3_aa: CASSFGKIRGTEAFF
cdr3_nt: TGTGCCAGCAGTTTCGGAAAGATCCGAGGGACTGAAGCTTTCTTT

d_call: NA
v_call: TRBV5-1
clone_size: many
j_call: TRBJ1-6
cdr3_aa: CASSSAGANSPLHF
cdr3_nt: TGCGCCAGCAGCTCGGCAGGGGCCAATTCACCCCTCCACTTT

d_call: NA
v_call: TRBV6-1
clone_size: NA
j_call: TRBJ2-4
cdr3_aa: CASSRTALAKNIQYF
cdr3_nt: TGTGCCAGCAGTCGGACAGCCTTAGCCAAAAACATTCAGTACTTC

d_call: NA
v_call: TRBV10-3
clone_size: NA
j_call: TRBJ2-5
cdr3_aa: CAISESPGPPPGETQYF
cdr3_nt: TGTGCCATCAGTGAGTCCCCGGGACCACCGCCCGGAGAGACCCAGTACTTC

d_call: NA
v_call: TRBV6-1
clone_size: many
j_call: TRBJ1-5
cdr3_aa: CASHRLNSNQPQHF
cdr3_nt: TGTGCCAGTCACAGGCTCAATAGCAATCAGCCCCAGCATTTT

d_call: TRBD1
v_call: TRBV12-5
clone_size: many
j_call: TRBJ2-5
cdr3_aa: CASAEAGTGIVETQYF
cdr3_nt: TGTGCTAGTGCCGAAGCCGGGACAGGGATCGTAGAGACCCAGTACTTC

d_call: NA
v_call: TRBV25-1
clone_size: many
j_call: TRBJ1-6
cdr3_aa: CASTDLGANSPLHF
cdr3_nt: TGTGCCAGCACCGACCTGGGGGCCAATTCACCCCTCCACTTT

d_call: TRBD1
v_call: TRBV20-1
clone_size: many
j_call: TRBJ1-5
cdr3_aa: CSARDPSGGNSNQPQHF
cdr3_nt: TGCAGTGCTAGGGATCCCTCAGGGGGGAATAGCAATCAGCCCCAGCATTTT